A single sample is the source of the 10 T cell receptor beta chains below, sequenced in a study of blood T cell repertoires in COVID-19. TCRdb keeps only in-frame clones here, not all; method: immunoSEQ multiplex PCR. The sample holds fewer than 250,000 clones, about 82% seen once. The source material was peripheral blood. Source of these receptors: a woman older than 75 with COVID-19, enrolled during active disease.

J is TRBJ2-5 and V is TRBV12-3 or TRBV12-4; D is possibly TRBD1 (5 bases). This CDR3 region has 11 residues. V lost 6 bases and J 5 bases, leaving 7 bases between the germline ends. CDR3 coding DNA: TGTGCCAGCAGGGGGCGGGAGACCCAGTACTTC. Its protein is CASRGRETQYF.

This clone was seen only once. This CDR3 reads CASSPPEGTGGFYNEQFF. The CDR3 DNA follows: TGTGCCAGCAGCCCCCCAGAGGGGACAGGGGGCTTCTACAATGAGCAGTTCTTC. This chain uses TRBV9 with TRBJ2-1; the match to TRBD1 covers 12 bases. The CDR3 is made up of 18 amino acids. Germline CDR1 is SGDLS and CDR2 is YYNGEE. Losses at the gene ends were 4 bases for V and 3 bases for J; bases not matched to a gene: 11.

CDR3 in amino acids: CASRGQGNYEQYF. CDR3 DNA: TGTGCCAGCAGGGGACAGGGGAACTACGAGCAGTACTTC. V usage is TRBV2 and J usage is TRBJ2-7; TRBD1 agrees at 10 bases. Germline CDR1 SNHLY, CDR2 FYNNEI. The V gene end was trimmed by 6 bases and the J gene end by 3 bases; junction bases not matched to a gene: 2. The CDR3 is 13 residues long.

DNA for the CDR3: TGCGCCAGCAGCCAAGTAGCGGGGACTACCTACAATGAGCAGTTCTTC. Its protein is CASSQVAGTTYNEQFF. J is TRBJ2-1 and V is TRBV4-1; 8 nucleotides align to TRBD2. This CDR3 spans 16 amino acids. The junction had 4 bases not matched to a gene; V was cut back by 1 base and J by 2 bases. Germline-derived CDR1 and CDR2 are MGHRA and YSYEKL.

This chain links TRBV5-4 with TRBJ2-2; 9 nucleotides align to TRBD1. V dropped 4 bases and J dropped 4; count of bases not matched to a gene: 11. Germline V lookup: CDR1 SGHNT, CDR2 YYREEE (reference sequence). The CDR3 contains 17 residues. CDR3 amino acids: CASSPGGQGGITGELFF. The CDR3 DNA reads as TGTGCCAGCAGCCCGGGGGGACAGGGAGGGATCACCGGGGAGCTGTTTTTT.

This clone has just a few counts. The genes are TRBV5-1 and TRBJ2-7; TRBD1 matches 7 bases. Per germline, CDR1 SGHRS and CDR2 YFSETQ. This CDR3 spans 13 amino acids. V dropped 4 bases and J dropped 3; count of bases not matched to a gene: 4. CDR3: CASSPGGSYEQYF. The CDR3 DNA sequence: TGCGCCAGCAGCCCAGGGGGTAGCTACGAGCAGTACTTC.

The chain recombines TRBV2 with TRBJ2-7, with TRBD1 as a possible D gene (5 bases). CDR3 length: 13 amino acids. Looked up from germline, CDR1 is SNHLY and CDR2 is FYNNEI. V lost 4 bases and J lost 1, with 8 bases in between. CDR3 amino acids: CASSVAGSYEQYF. CDR3 bases: TGTGCCAGCAGTGTGGCAGGGTCCTACGAGCAGTACTTC.

The genes are TRBV7-6 and TRBJ2-7; D possibly corresponds to TRBD2 (5 bases). The V end was cut by 4 bases, the J end by 0 bases, with 10 bases between. CDR3 size: 14 residues. The germline gives CDR1 SGHVS, CDR2 FNYEAQ. The CDR3 is CASSWVEGSYEQYF. Written as DNA, the CDR3 is TGTGCCAGCAGCTGGGTAGAGGGCTCCTACGAGCAGTACTTC.

This clone is a singleton in its sample. The chain uses TRBV6-7 and TRBJ1-4, with 9 bases that match TRBD1. TRBV6-7 is an open reading frame whose function is uncertain. The CDR3 contains 15 residues. After removal of 6 bases from V and 4 bases from J, the junction contained 6 bases not matched to a gene. CDR3 nucleotide sequence: TGTGCCAGCAGCGGACAGGGGAACAATAATGAAAAACTGTTTTTT. Protein product: CASSGQGNNNEKLFF.

The chain employs TRBV7-9 and TRBJ2-2; TRBD1 matches at 7 bases. The germline gives CDR1 SEHNR, CDR2 FQNEAQ (reference sequence). V lost 4 bases, J lost 5 bases, and 4 bases stayed unmatched. The CDR3 has 14 amino acids. The CDR3 nucleotides read TGTGCCAGCAGCTCGCAGGGGGAAACCGGGGAGCTGTTTTTT. Translation gives CASSSQGETGELFF.